The 23 T cell receptor beta chains below were found in one sample sequenced in a study of shared clonotypes between healthy human individuals. Using immunoSEQ multiplex PCR, the repertoire was profiled, and TCRdb retains in-frame clones only, with some absent. In the table there are some 740,000 clones, 80% to 95% of which are singletons. CD45RO-negative cells were positively selected for CCR7, leaving out terminally differentiated effector memory CD45RA+ cells. Sequenced sample: naive CD8+ T cells sorted from blood. The receptors stem from a man under 40 in good health.

The chain carries TRBV9 and TRBJ2-1, with 9 bases identical to TRBD1. This CDR3 region has 14 residues. Losses at the gene ends were 4 bases for V and 5 bases for J; bases not matched to a gene: 4. Germline-derived CDR1 and CDR2 are SGDLS and YYNGEE. CDR3 in amino acids: CASSLGQGNNEQFF. CDR3 coding DNA: TGTGCCAGCAGCCTAGGACAGGGGAACAATGAGCAGTTCTTC.

The chain uses TRBV7-9 and TRBJ2-2; 9 nucleotides match TRBD1. CDR1 is SEHNR, CDR2 FQNEAQ, per germline (reference sequence). The V gene end was trimmed by 4 bases and the J gene end by 3 bases; junction bases not matched to a gene: 12. The CDR3 covers 18 residues. The CDR3 spells CASSSYWRDREDTGELFF. CDR3 in DNA: TGTGCCAGCAGCTCATACTGGAGGGACAGGGAGGACACCGGGGAGCTGTTTTTT.

V gene TRBV5-1 combines with J gene TRBJ2-7; 7 bases align to TRBD1. The CDR3 has 14 residues. Trimming took 3 bases from V and 4 from J; bases not matched to a gene: 7. CDR1 and CDR2 (germline): SGHRS, YFSETQ. The CDR3 loop is CASSYTGTEYEQYF. For the CDR3, the DNA is TGCGCCAGCAGCTATACCGGGACAGAATACGAGCAGTACTTC.

The chain uses TRBV5-4 and TRBJ2-2; 16 nucleotides line up with TRBD2. The CDR3 covers 18 residues. CDR1 and CDR2 from the germline V gene are SGHNT and YYREEE (reference sequence). The V and J ends lost 4 bases and 0 bases, in that order; junction bases with no gene match: 3. In nucleotides, the CDR3 is TGTGCCAGCAGCGGGGGACTAGCGGGAGGGGCGAACACCGGGGAGCTGTTTTTT. Translated: CASSGGLAGGANTGELFF. The entire variable domain, with the rest obtained from reference TRBV5-4 and TRBJ2-2, is as follows: ETGVTQSPTHLIKTRGQQVTLRCSSQSGHNTVSWYQQALGQGPQFIFQYYREEENGRGNFPPRFSGLQFPNYSSELNVNALELDDSALYLCASSGGLAGGANTGELFFGEGSRLTVL.

In nucleotides, the CDR3 is TGTGCCAGCAGCGTAGAGGGCAGCAATCAGCCCCAGCATTTT. This codes for CASSVEGSNQPQHF. This rearrangement joins TRBV9 to TRBJ1-5; the D is unclear. Looked up from germline, CDR1 is SGDLS and CDR2 is YYNGEE. There are 14 residues in the CDR3. V was shortened by 0 bases and J by 1 base, with 5 bases between the two germline ends.

The genes are TRBV4-1 and TRBJ2-7; 12 positions agree with TRBD2. The CDR3 extends over 19 amino acids. The J segment lost 1 base and the V segment lost 1 base, leaving 11 bases of the junction unmatched. Per germline, CDR1 MGHRA and CDR2 YSYEKL. The CDR3, as DNA: TGCGCCAGCAGCCAAGGGTCTCTTGGACTAGCGGGACCTTCCTACGAGCAGTACTTC. Translating gives CASSQGSLGLAGPSYEQYF.

The count of this clone is one. The V and J genes are TRBV4-3 and TRBJ2-3, with D perhaps TRBD2 (6 bases). Germline V gene data show CDR1 as LGHNA and CDR2 as YSLEER. The V end was cut by 1 base, the J end by 0 bases, with 8 bases between. This CDR3 has 15 residues. CDR3 amino acids: CASSQGGRSTDTQYF. The CDR3 nucleotides read TGCGCCAGCAGCCAAGGGGGGAGGAGCACAGATACGCAGTATTTT.

This clone was seen only once. The genes are TRBV11-2 and TRBJ2-7; D remains unclear. V lost 1 base, J lost 3 bases, and 7 bases lay in between. This CDR3 is 13 amino acids long. Germline V lookup: CDR1 SGHAT, CDR2 FQNNGV. The CDR3 DNA is TGTGCCAGCAGCTTAGGGTCTAACTACGAGCAGTACTTC. Its translation is CASSLGSNYEQYF.

The chain uses TRBV2 and TRBJ2-1, with 10 bases matching TRBD2. CDR1 is SNHLY, CDR2 FYNNEI, per germline. V was clipped by 9 bases and J by 6 bases; unmatched bases: 8. The CDR3 consists of 14 residues. This chain's CDR3 is CARSQREGLNEQFF. The CDR3 DNA follows: TGTGCCAGATCCCAGCGGGAGGGACTCAATGAGCAGTTCTTC.

This chain joins TRBV15 and TRBJ1-3, with D hard to call. CDR3 length equals 13 residues. Trimming took off 0 bases at V and 7 bases at J, with 7 bases between the two ends. In germline, CDR1 is LNHNV, CDR2 YYDKDF (reference sequence). The CDR3 sequence: CATSRDRRNTIYF. In nucleotides, the CDR3 is TGTGCCACCAGCAGAGATCGCCGGAACACCATATATTTT.

The chain couples TRBV7-9 to TRBJ1-1; weak D call: TRBD1 (5 bases). Germline values: CDR1 SEHNR, CDR2 FQNEAQ (reference sequence). This CDR3 spans 12 amino acids. Trimming stripped 8 bases from V and 5 bases from J, with 12 bases between. CDR3 protein: CASGFQGTEAFF. As DNA, the CDR3 is TGTGCCAGCGGGTTTCAGGGAACTGAAGCTTTCTTT.

DNA for the CDR3: TGTGCCAGCAGCATAGATAATCAGCCCCAGCATTTT. This sequence encodes CASSIDNQPQHF. The chain employs TRBV5-6 and TRBJ1-5; D is ambiguous. CDR1 SGHDT and CDR2 YYEEEE come from the germline V gene. The CDR3 totals 12 residues. Between the trimmed V and J ends, which lost 4 bases and 4 bases, there was a span of 6 bases.

The CDR3 nucleotides are TGTGCCAGCACCGAGGAGACCGCTTCTGGCTACACCTTC. It codes for CASTEETASGYTF. The chain uses TRBV5-6 and TRBJ1-2, with D uncertain. V shed 6 bases and J shed 7 bases, with 16 bases lying between them. The CDR3 contains 13 residues. Germline CDR1 SGHDT, CDR2 YYEEEE.

This clone appeared a single time. One end of the junction fails to match germline, which may point to a read error. This chain connects TRBV27 to TRBJ1-1; D unclear. The CDR3 consists of 13 residues. The germline gives CDR1 MNHEY, CDR2 SMNVEV (reference sequence). The DNA for the CDR3 is TGTGCCAGCAGTTTGAGTGCGAACGCTGAAGCTTTCTTT. Amino acid sequence: CASSLSANAEAFF.

The chain joins TRBV5-6 to TRBJ2-2, with 10 bases matching TRBD1. Trimming cost V 4 bases and J 6 bases; bases outside gene matches: 9. CDR1 SGHDT and CDR2 YYEEEE come from the germline V gene. The CDR3 sequence is 16 residues long. Here the CDR3 DNA reads TGTGCCAGCAGCCCGAACCGGGACAGGGGCCCCGGGGAGCTGTTTTTT. This encodes CASSPNRDRGPGELFF. The full variable domain, its missing parts supplied by reference TRBV5-6 and TRBJ2-2, is DAGVTQSPTHLIKTRGQQVTLRCSPKSGHDTVSWYQQALGQGPQFIFQYYEEEERQRGNFPDRFSGHQFPNYSSELNVNALLLGDSALYLCASSPNRDRGPGELFFGEGSRLTVL.

The J gene is TRBJ2-2, the V gene TRBV6-5; maybe TRBD1 (5 bases). The CDR3 runs to 13 residues. Germline-derived CDR1 and CDR2 are MNHEY and SVGAGI. The germline V and J ends were trimmed by 10 bases and 6 bases, with 15 bases remaining between them. CDR3 sequence reads: CATSPVGPGELFF. CDR3 coding DNA: TGTGCCACCTCCCCGGTGGGGCCCGGGGAGCTGTTTTTT.

With respect to this clone: The sample has other DNA sequences that encode this CDR3 too. The rearrangement links TRBV7-9 to TRBJ2-6; D is unresolved. The CDR3 is made up of 14 amino acids. Trimming removed 3 bases from V and 1 base from J, with 4 bases in between. The germline gives CDR1 SEHNR, CDR2 FQNEAQ (reference sequence). CDR3 residues: CASSLVSGANVLTF. The CDR3 DNA follows: TGTGCCAGCAGCTTGGTATCTGGGGCCAACGTCCTGACTTTC.

The rearrangement links TRBV2 to TRBJ2-7; 7 bases map to TRBD1. This CDR3 has 14 amino acids. CDR1 is SNHLY and CDR2 is FYNNEI in the germline V gene. V trimming: 10 bases; J trimming: 3 bases; junction bases outside the gene matches: 12. The CDR3 nucleotides read TGTGCCACCCTCGCAACAGGGGCCGACTACGAGCAGTACTTC. As protein: CATLATGADYEQYF.

This clone was recorded at least ten times. The chain carries TRBV19 and TRBJ2-1, with TRBD1 identical over 9 bases. CDR3 length equals 17 residues. The V and J ends lost 1 base and 1 base, in that order; junction bases with no gene match: 5. The germline gives CDR1 LNHDA, CDR2 SQIVND (reference sequence). CDR3 in amino acids: CASSIGDRGESYNEQFF. In DNA form, the CDR3 reads TGTGCCAGTAGTATAGGCGACAGGGGGGAATCCTACAATGAGCAGTTCTTC.

The gene calls are TRBV23-1 and TRBJ2-3; the D gene is possibly TRBD1 (6 bases). TRBV23-1 is reported as an ORF; its role is uncertain. Deletions cut 5 bases from V and 11 bases from J, with 14 bases between. The CDR3 is made up of 12 amino acids. The CDR3: CASSNRTERQYF. For the CDR3, the DNA is TGCGCCAGCAGTAACAGGACAGAAAGGCAGTATTTT.

V usage is TRBV11-2 and J usage is TRBJ2-1; 13 bases match TRBD2. This CDR3 spans 16 amino acids. CDR1 and CDR2 from the germline V gene are SGHAT and FQNNGV. V trimming: 1 base; J trimming: 7 bases; junction bases outside the gene matches: 4. CDR3 residues: CASSLGTSGSLNEQFF. Written as DNA, the CDR3 is TGTGCCAGCAGCTTAGGGACTAGCGGGAGCTTAAATGAGCAGTTCTTC.

Concerning this clone itself: In the same sample, other DNA sequences code for this CDR3. This chain connects TRBV5-1 to TRBJ2-7, with no clear D. Germline CDR1 reads SGHRS; CDR2 reads YFSETQ. This CDR3 has 13 amino acids. V lost 0 bases and J lost 1, with 5 bases in between. The CDR3 region has the DNA TGCGCCAGCAGCTTGGAACGGTCCTACGAGCAGTACTTC. It translates to CASSLERSYEQYF.

This chain connects TRBV13 to TRBJ2-7; perhaps D is TRBD1 or TRBD2 (6 bases each). Germline values: CDR1 PRHDT, CDR2 FYEKMQ (reference sequence). V was shortened by 0 bases and J by 4 bases, with 13 bases between the two germline ends. This CDR3 has 15 residues. This chain's CDR3 is CASSLGEGQGYEQYF. CDR3 nucleotide sequence: TGTGCCAGCAGCTTAGGGGAGGGGCAGGGGTACGAGCAGTACTTC.